The rows below give T cell receptor beta chains drawn from one sample of a study of T cell responses to AZD1222 COVID-19 vaccine. Profiling relied on immunoSEQ multiplex PCR, and the TCRdb table lists in-frame clones only, not all of them. The sample contains more than 100,000 clones, roughly 87% of which appear only once. The specimen was peripheral blood, collected on day 0 of AZD1222 vaccination. These receptors all come from an adult in good health. Both conserved end residues are part of each CDR3. Each record gives: CDR3 protein, CDR3 DNA, J gene, clone size, D gene, V gene. A D gene is named only where the DNA matches it firmly. Not every row has a clone size; where given, it reads once, few, many or a size class.

CASSLPQGNYGYTF | TGCGCCAGCAGCTTGCCCCAGGGGAACTATGGCTACACCTTC | TRBJ1-2 | - | - | TRBV5-1
CASSLRWGGTGELFF | TGTGCCAGCAGCTTACGCTGGGGCGGCACCGGGGAGCTGTTTTTT | TRBJ2-2 | - | - | TRBV7-6
CASSLGAGENIQYF | TGCGCCAGCAGCTTGGGGGCAGGGGAAAACATTCAGTACTTC | TRBJ2-4 | - | - | TRBV5-1
CASSYRGATDTQYF | TGTGCCAGCAGTTATAGGGGGGCCACAGATACGCAGTATTTT | TRBJ2-3 | once | - | TRBV6-5
CASSVGWGPTGELFF | TGTGCCAGCAGCGTAGGATGGGGTCCCACCGGGGAGCTGTTTTTT | TRBJ2-2 | - | - | TRBV9
CASSYRDTVYF | TGTGCCAGCAGTTACCGGGACACTGTATACTTC | TRBJ2-5 | - | - | TRBV28
CASSLWAGGYEQYF | TGTGCCAGCAGCTTATGGGCAGGGGGCTACGAGCAGTACTTC | TRBJ2-7 | - | TRBD1 | TRBV11-2
CASSISGDRGTYTEAFF | TGTGCCAGTAGTATTTCTGGCGACAGGGGTACGTACACTGAAGCTTTCTTT | TRBJ1-1 | - | TRBD1 | TRBV19
CAWSVRDGQPQHF | TGTGCCTGGAGTGTAAGGGACGGTCAGCCCCAGCATTTT | TRBJ1-5 | - | - | TRBV30
CASSPKTGHPGNTIYF | TGTGCCAGCTCACCCAAGACGGGCCATCCTGGAAACACCATATATTTT | TRBJ1-3 | - | - | TRBV18
CASSLVGAPAYGANVLTF | TGCGCCAGCAGCTTGGTCGGGGCGCCTGCCTATGGGGCCAACGTCCTGACTTTC | TRBJ2-6 | - | - | TRBV5-1
CASSPGGPYNEQFF | TGTGCCAGCAGCCCCGGGGGACCTTACAATGAGCAGTTCTTC | TRBJ2-1 | - | - | TRBV5-6
CASSLAGTNTGELFF | TGTGCCAGCAGCTTAGCGGGGACGAACACCGGGGAGCTGTTTTTT | TRBJ2-2 | - | - | TRBV7-9
CASSEVLPAGHKNEKLFF | TGTGCCAGCAGTGAAGTTCTCCCCGCGGGACATAAGAATGAAAAACTGTTTTTT | TRBJ1-4 | - | - | TRBV6-4
CASSTSPSSGGNNEQFF | TGTGCCAGCAGCACCTCCCCCTCTAGCGGGGGAAACAATGAGCAGTTCTTC | TRBJ2-1 | - | TRBD2 | TRBV3-1/TRBV3-2
CASSLWGTGGLDEQYF | TGTGCCAGCAGCTTATGGGGGACAGGGGGCCTGGACGAGCAGTACTTC | TRBJ2-7 | - | TRBD1 | TRBV7-2
CASSTTRDINNSPLHF | TGTGCCAGTAGTACTACGCGGGACATTAATAATTCACCCCTCCACTTT | TRBJ1-6 | - | - | TRBV19
CASSQELAGGQFF | TGTGCCAGCAGCCAGGAATTAGCGGGGGGGCAGTTCTTC | TRBJ2-1 | once | TRBD2 | TRBV3-1/TRBV3-2
CASRGTGSKVYEQYF | TGTGCCAGCAGGGGGACAGGGTCTAAGGTCTACGAGCAGTACTTC | TRBJ2-7 | - | TRBD1 | TRBV28
CASSSPGGEARKLFF | TGTGCCAGCAGCTCCCCCGGGGGGGAGGCGAGAAAACTGTTTTTT | TRBJ1-4 | few | - | TRBV7-9
CASSSAAGGTAKNIQYF | TGTGCCAGCAGTTCAGCCGCCGGGGGGACAGCCAAAAACATTCAGTACTTC | TRBJ2-4 | - | TRBD2 | TRBV28
CASSLRGLTGELFF | TGCGCCAGCAGCTTAAGGGGGCTCACCGGGGAGCTGTTTTTT | TRBJ2-2 | - | TRBD1 | TRBV5-1